These 13 T cell receptor beta chains originate from one sample sequenced in a study of tumor and adjacent non-tumor tissue in lung cancer. Three rounds of nested PCR, following a modified ARM-PCR protocol, produced the TCRbeta library. TCRdb used MiXCR to reprocess the multiplex PCR reads, holding one entry per CDR3 protein. The data contain approximately 79,000 distinct CDR3 sequences, around two thirds of them singletons. No cell sorting was done before RNA was extracted from the tissue. Sequencing was performed on lung tumor tissue. The receptor source for this set is a man between 70 and 80 years old with non-small cell lung cancer.

This clonotype was observed many times. The genes are TRBV29-1 and TRBJ2-3, with 9 nucleotides matching TRBD2. J lost 6 bases, V lost 5 bases, and 12 bases had no gene match. This CDR3 region has 15 residues. CDR1 is SQVTM and CDR2 is ANQGSEA in the germline V gene. CDR3 nucleotide sequence: TGCAGCGTTACACCTAGCGGGGCCATCTCGGATACGCAGTATTTT. Amino acid sequence: CSVTPSGAISDTQYF.

Comment on this clonotype: The junction and the germline gene differ at one end; a read error may be behind it. The chain couples TRBV6-1 to TRBJ2-1; D not certain. Germline loops: CDR1 MNHNS, CDR2 SASEGT. CDR3 size: 14 residues. CDR3 nucleotides: TGTGACAGCAGTGAAGGAGTAGGTGTCCATGAGCAGCTCTTC. Its translation is CDSSEGVGVHEQLF.

This clonotype was observed many times. The genes are TRBV29-1 and TRBJ2-7; the D gene is possibly TRBD2 (6 bases). Germline V gene lookup returns CDR1 SQVTM and CDR2 ANQGSEA. The CDR3 is 13 residues long. V was clipped by 2 bases and J by 7 bases, with 15 bases between them. The CDR3 sequence: CSVEPPNGREQYF. The CDR3 DNA follows: TGCAGCGTTGAACCCCCGAACGGGAGAGAGCAGTACTTC.

To note about this clonotype: This sequence may be a read error, since a much larger clone differs from it by one base. The V and J genes are TRBV5-8 and TRBJ2-3; D is possibly TRBD2 (6 bases). The V gene lost 7 bases and the J gene lost 0 bases, with 15 bases spanning the gap. Germline CDR1 reads SGHTS; CDR2 reads YDEGEE. The CDR3 totals 15 residues. The chain's CDR3 is CASRWGTRSTDTQYF. The CDR3 region has the DNA TGTGCCAGCCGCTGGGGGACTCGCAGCACAGATACGCAGTATTTT. Full variable domain (rest looked up from reference TRBV5-8 and TRBJ2-3): EAGVTQSPTHLIKTRGQQATLRCSPISGHTSVYWYQQALGLGLQFLLWYDEGEERNRGNFPPRFSGRQFPNYSSELNVNALELEDSALYLCASRWGTRSTDTQYFGPGTRLTVL.

This clonotype has more than one count but fewer than ten. A read error is likely, as this CDR3 ends without the conserved phenylalanine or tryptophan. As DNA, the CDR3 is TGTGCCAGCAGTCCAATCCGAGGTGTCCAAGAGACCCAGTACCTC. Translating it yields CASSPIRGVQETQYL. The genes are TRBV6-1 and TRBJ2-5, with D unclear. Germline-derived CDR1 and CDR2 are MNHNS and SASEGT. The CDR3 spans 15 residues. Trimming removed 5 bases from V and 1 base from J, with 14 bases in between.

With regard to this clonotype: One end of the junction fails to match germline, which may point to a read error. This sequence joins TRBV6-1 and TRBJ1-2; possible D gene TRBD1, 5 bases. The CDR3 is 13 residues long. Germline V gene data show CDR1 as MNHNS and CDR2 as SASEGT. The CDR3 region is CVSSGGCYYGYTF. The CDR3 DNA is TGTGTCAGCAGTGGGGGATGTTACTATGGCTACACCTTC.

Remarks on this clonotype: A junction end diverges from the germline sequence, so it may reflect a read error. The chain carries TRBV5-1 and TRBJ2-3; TRBD2 matches 7 bases. Germline assignment: CDR1 SGHRS and CDR2 YFSETQ. This CDR3 contains 15 residues. The CDR3: CASSAGTTLSDTQYF. The CDR3 DNA follows: TGCGCCAGCTCGGCCGGGACTACACTTTCAGATACACAGTATTTT.

This chain joins TRBV4-2 and TRBJ2-1; TRBD2 is a possible D gene (5 bases). CDR1 and CDR2 from the germline V gene are LGHNA and YNFKEQ. The CDR3 contains 15 residues. The V and J ends lost 3 bases and 7 bases respectively, with 16 bases between them. CDR3: CASSQGISAGNEQFF. The CDR3 DNA reads as TGTGCCAGCAGCCAGGGGATTAGCGCCGGGAATGAGCAGTTCTTC.

This clonotype was seen at least ten times. The V gene is TRBV12-3 or TRBV12-4, the J gene TRBJ1-1; TRBD1 agrees at 8 bases. This CDR3 is 15 amino acids long. With V trimmed by 5 bases and J by 4 bases, 9 bases remained unmatched. The CDR3, as DNA: TGTGCCAGCAGTATACCTGGACAGGGAATCACTGAAGCTTTCTTT. Translating it yields CASSIPGQGITEAFF.

A remark on this clonotype: The junction shows a germline mismatch at one end, possibly a read error. The V call is TRBV6-2 or TRBV6-3, the J call TRBJ2-5; D gene ambiguous. Germline CDR1 is MNHEY and CDR2 is SVGEGT. The CDR3 is 11 residues long. The CDR3 reads CASSYSETQHF. Written as DNA, the CDR3 is TGTGCCAGCAGTTATTCAGAGACCCAGCACTTC.

Concerning this clonotype: An end of the junction differs from the germline gene, which may be a read error. The rearrangement uses TRBV4-1 and TRBJ2-1, with 7 bases lining up with TRBD2. CDR1 and CDR2 (germline): MGHRA, YSYEKL. This CDR3 comprises 18 residues. CDR3 nucleotides: TGCGCCAACAGCCAAGATTTCGGCGGGAGACGGATGAGCGATGAGCTGTTCTTC. Protein sequence: CANSQDFGGRRMSDELFF.

Points on this clonotype: The germline gene is not matched at one end of the junction; a read error may be the cause. This chain uses TRBV11-2 with TRBJ2-3, with D unclear. Germline V gene data show CDR1 as SGHAT and CDR2 as FQNNGV. CDR3 size: 15 residues. The DNA of the CDR3 is TGTGCCAGCAGCTTAGAAGCATCCCACACAGATACGCACTATTTT. Encoded protein: CASSLEASHTDTHYF.

With respect to this clonotype: Without the conserved terminal phenylalanine or tryptophan, this CDR3 likely stems from a read error. This chain connects TRBV11-1 to TRBJ2-7; a possible D gene is TRBD1 (5 bases). CDR3 size: 13 residues. The germline V gene encodes CDR1 SGHAT and CDR2 FQDESV (reference sequence). V lost 7 bases and J lost 3, with 13 bases in between. The CDR3 sequence is CASNSKTDYEQYL. Here the CDR3 DNA reads TGTGCCAGCAACTCAAAGACAGACTACGAGCAGTACCTC.